Many counts were recorded for the clone carrying this T cell receptor (beta chain). The antigen remains undetermined. With 6 bases clipped from V and 2 bases from J, the junction kept 7 bases outside the gene matches. The CDR3 extends over 16 amino acids. Germline CDR1 and CDR2: MNHNS and SASEGT. Libraries of TCR beta came from iRepertoire HTBI primers plus Arm-PCR of CDR3 regions. TCRdb itself ran the multiplex PCR reads through MiXCR, one entry per CDR3 protein. The sample has roughly 450,000 distinct CDR3 sequences, approximately 23% seen once. These data come from a study of regulatory T cells in long-lasting Graves disease. The study, taken as a whole, reports: Graves' patients with persistent disease showed TCR diversity lower than patients newly diagnosed.

The time point denotes: persistent/refractory GD, antithyroid drugs over 5 years with positive TRAb. From RNA extracted from PBMCs, the TCR library was made. The chain combines TRBV6-1 with TRBJ2-6; TRBD1 aligns across 7 bases. Sequenced here: peripheral blood mononuclear cells (PBMCs), sampled when the disease was refractory, from a patient treated with antithyroid drugs. This receptor was identified in a female donor with Graves disease. The CDR3 DNA follows: TGTGCCAGCAGCGACAGGGATTTGGCTGGGGCCAACGTCCTGACTTTC. This translates into CASSDRDLAGANVLTF.